This is a list of T cell receptor beta chains from one sample in a study of CD8+CD57+ T cells in acquired aplastic anemia. TCRdb re-derived calls from the reads in MiXCR, one entry per CDR3 protein. The sample comprises 350,000 to 450,000 distinct CDR3 sequences, roughly 64% of which are singletons, and approximately 3.9% rests with the top ten. Sequencing was carried out using sorted CD4+, CD8+, or CD8+CD57+ T cells (not recorded which) from PBMCs. Source of these receptors: a human donor in good health, serving as a control. Both conserved end residues are trimmed from each CDR3.

v_call	j_call	cdr3_aa
TRBV5-4	TRBJ2-5	ASSLPRGTQY
TRBV7-7	TRBJ2-2	ASSLAGTLRPNTGELF
TRBV4-2	TRBJ1-1	ASSQGTGADEAF
TRBV11-3	TRBJ2-2	ASSKEGDRGTGELF
TRBV7-4	TRBJ1-1	ASSLVSGPLAIS
TRBV7-2	TRBJ2-5	ASSLPLAGGGETQY
TRBV6-6	TRBJ1-3	ASTHVGGFSGNTIY
TRBV10-2	TRBJ2-1	ASSETSGNNEQF
TRBV9	TRBJ1-1	ASSVTVTDYNTEAF
TRBV7-9	TRBJ2-7	ASTWDGAYGQY
TRBV9	TRBJ2-3	ASSVGVGSDTQY
TRBV10-3	TRBJ2-5	AISYGAEETQY
TRBV7-7	TRBJ2-3	ARRFSTDTQY
TRBV7-6	TRBJ1-2	ASSRTSGGGWD
TRBV10-3	TRBJ1-1	AITTEGGGSDAT
TRBV9	TRBJ2-7	ASSPSSRGAETYEQY
TRBV5-4	TRBJ2-3	ASSLAITDTQY
TRBV7-2	TRBJ2-5	ASSKGGGDEETQY
TRBV9	TRBJ1-2	ASSAYSGDSAYGYT
TRBV20-1	TRBJ1-2	SAISRGLDGYT
TRBV15	TRBJ2-5	ASRGSTEGQGTQY
TRBV20-1	TRBJ2-7	SARSGAHYEQY